The 16 T cell receptor beta chains listed next were all sequenced from one sample in a study of identical twins. TCRdb analysed the 5' RACE reads with MiXCR anew, one entry per CDR3 protein. Here the sample spans approximately 410,000 distinct CDR3 sequences, about a fifth being singletons. What was sequenced was naive T cells sorted from blood. The receptor source for this set is a man aged 45-65 years in good health.

V and J are TRBV6-2 or TRBV6-3 and TRBJ1-5; D unresolved. V gave up 8 bases and J gave up 6 bases, with 11 bases separating them. Germline V gene data show CDR1 as MNHEY and CDR2 as SVGEGT. The CDR3 is made up of 12 amino acids. CDR3 amino acids: CASRREGQPQHF. CDR3 in DNA: TGTGCCAGCCGACGGGAGGGTCAGCCCCAGCATTTT.

The sample holds many counts of this clonotype. J is TRBJ2-3 and V is TRBV5-1; perhaps TRBD1 as D (6 bases). With 2 bases removed from V and 6 bases from J, the gap between germline ends came to 13 bases. Germline V gene data show CDR1 as SGHRS and CDR2 as YFSETQ. The length of the CDR3 is 14 residues. The CDR3 DNA is TGCGCCAGCAGCTTCACAGGGCCTGGGGATACGCAGTATTTT. Translating gives CASSFTGPGDTQYF.

The chain recombines TRBV20-1 with TRBJ1-3, with 7 bases lining up with TRBD1. The V and J ends lost 6 bases and 6 bases, in that order; junction bases with no gene match: 11. Germline CDR1 and CDR2: DFQATT and SNEGSKA (reference sequence). The CDR3 has 14 amino acids. CDR3 DNA sequence: TGCAGTGCACCCCATACAGGGGCGACAAACACCATATATTTT. Protein product: CSAPHTGATNTIYF.

This clonotype was recorded at least ten times. This rearrangement joins TRBV5-1 to TRBJ2-3; 14 positions agree with TRBD2. The CDR3 loop spans 22 amino acids. The V and J ends lost 5 bases and 0 bases, in that order; junction bases with no gene match: 20. Germline V gene lookup returns CDR1 SGHRS and CDR2 YFSETQ. CDR3 in DNA: TGCGCCAGCAGAACCGGGACTAGCGGGGGCCCCTTCTCCCGTTTGAGCACAGATACGCAGTATTTT. This sequence encodes CASRTGTSGGPFSRLSTDTQYF.

V gene TRBV12-3 or TRBV12-4 combines with J gene TRBJ2-7, with TRBD1 identical over 7 bases. V lost 6 bases and J lost 1; bases outside the gene matches: 6. CDR3 length: 14 amino acids. CDR3 nucleotides: TGTGCCAGCAGAACAGGGACAGAATCCTACGAGCAGTACTTC. It encodes CASRTGTESYEQYF.

For this clonotype: With a much larger clone just one base away, this may be a read error. The chain couples TRBV10-3 to TRBJ2-7; D remains ambiguous. With 0 bases removed from V and 2 bases from J, the gap between germline ends came to 2 bases. Germline CDR1 ENHRY, CDR2 SYGVKD. This CDR3 is 12 amino acids long. CDR3 in amino acids: CAISESAYEQYF. CDR3 coding DNA: TGTGCCATCAGTGAGTCGGCCTACGAGCAGTACTTC.

Here the CDR3 DNA reads TGCGCCAGCAGCGGGACGGGACACCCGAACACTGAAGCTTTCTTT. It encodes CASSGTGHPNTEAFF. The chain carries TRBV5-1 and TRBJ1-1; D possibly corresponds to TRBD1 (6 bases). With 4 bases removed from V and 1 base from J, the gap between germline ends came to 14 bases. Germline loops: CDR1 SGHRS, CDR2 YFSETQ. CDR3 length: 15 residues.

This sequence joins TRBV5-1 and TRBJ1-6, with D uncertain. The CDR3 has 13 residues. Trimming stripped 4 bases from V and 6 bases from J, with 8 bases between. Germline V CDR1 and CDR2: SGHRS, YFSETQ. As DNA, the CDR3 is TGCGCCAGCAGCCCAACCACTAATTCACCCCTCCACTTT. It encodes CASSPTTNSPLHF.

This clonotype turned up a few times. The chain couples TRBV7-2 to TRBJ2-4, with D perhaps matching TRBD1 (5 bases). The CDR3 length is 17 residues. Trimming took off 0 bases at V and 3 bases at J, with 15 bases between the two ends. Germline CDR1 and CDR2: SGHTA and FQGNSA. CDR3 sequence: CASSLAFQGMGKNIQYF. For the CDR3, the DNA is TGTGCCAGCAGCTTAGCGTTCCAGGGAATGGGCAAAAACATTCAGTACTTC.

The chain combines TRBV5-5 with TRBJ2-1; D gene ambiguous. The V and J ends lost 0 bases and 8 bases respectively, with 9 bases between them. This CDR3 has 13 residues. Germline CDR1 and CDR2: SGHKS and YYEKEE (reference sequence). The CDR3 protein is CASSLARFDEQFF. The CDR3 nucleotides are TGTGCCAGCAGCTTGGCTCGGTTCGATGAGCAGTTCTTC.

V is TRBV6-5 and J is TRBJ1-2; D not resolved. The germline gives CDR1 MNHEY, CDR2 SVGAGI. The V and J ends lost 2 bases and 8 bases respectively, with 15 bases between them. CDR3 length equals 14 residues. Here the CDR3 DNA reads TGTGCCAGCAGTTACCCCCTTGAGGTTGGAGGCTACACCTTC. This sequence encodes CASSYPLEVGGYTF.

This clonotype was observed a few times. The rearrangement links TRBV24-1 to TRBJ2-1; TRBD2 matches at 7 bases. V shed 0 bases and J 8 bases; nucleotides not matched to a gene: 3. In germline, CDR1 is KGHDR, CDR2 SFDVKD. The CDR3 sequence is 14 residues long. The CDR3: CATSDLGLVHEQFF. In DNA, the CDR3 is TGTGCCACCAGTGATTTGGGACTAGTCCATGAGCAGTTCTTC.

The chain is built from TRBV5-4 and TRBJ2-1; 11 nucleotides line up with TRBD2. The CDR3 has 15 amino acids. With V trimmed by 6 bases and J by 3 bases, 5 bases remained unmatched. Germline-derived CDR1 and CDR2 are SGHNT and YYREEE (reference sequence). CDR3 coding DNA: TGTGCCAGCAACCTAGCGGGGGGAGGCTACAATGAGCAGTTCTTC. Protein: CASNLAGGGYNEQFF. Filled out from reference TRBV5-4 and TRBJ2-1, the complete variable domain reads ETGVTQSPTHLIKTRGQQVTLRCSSQSGHNTVSWYQQALGQGPQFIFQYYREEENGRGNFPPRFSGLQFPNYSSELNVNALELDDSALYLCASNLAGGGYNEQFFGPGTRLTVL.

This clonotype has just one count. Mismatch with germline at one junction end may stem from a read error. The chain combines TRBV7-9 with TRBJ2-3, with 8 bases fitting TRBD2. Germline CDR1 SEHNR, CDR2 FQNEAQ (reference sequence). The CDR3 is 16 residues long. The CDR3 reads CASSPASGGSTVTQYF. CDR3 coding DNA: TGTGCCAGCAGCCCCGCGAGCGGGGGCAGCACAGTTACGCAGTATTTT.

This clonotype was seen repeatedly, ten times or more. The chain links TRBV29-1 to TRBJ2-7; perhaps D is TRBD1 or TRBD2 (5 bases each). Trimming pared 1 base from V and 1 base from J, leaving 11 bases between. Germline lookup yields CDR1 SQVTM and CDR2 ANQGSEA. The CDR3 is 14 amino acids. The CDR3 is CSVEGGTGSYEQYF. CDR3 DNA: TGCAGCGTTGAAGGAGGGACGGGGTCCTACGAGCAGTACTTC.

J is TRBJ2-7 and V is TRBV7-8, with 11 bases identical to TRBD1. CDR1 is SGHVS and CDR2 is FQNEAQ in the germline V gene. This CDR3 comprises 16 residues. Trimming took 4 bases from V and 5 from J; bases not matched to a gene: 10. CDR3 sequence: CASSSYTGTGGNEQYF. The CDR3 coding sequence is TGTGCCAGCAGCTCATACACCGGGACAGGGGGTAACGAGCAGTACTTC.